This entry concerns a single T cell receptor beta chain. This record belongs to a study of technical replicates of blood from several donors. Per the germline V gene, CDR1 is SGHTA and CDR2 is FQGTGA. This CDR3 region has 14 residues. V lost 2 bases to trimming and J lost 5 bases; unmatched junction nucleotides: 3. Profiling relied on immunoSEQ multiplex PCR, and the TCRdb table lists in-frame clones only, not all of them. The sample lists about 75,000 clones, approximately 97% occurring once. Sequenced material: T cells isolated from PBMCs. The clonotype comes from a human donor in good health. The V gene is TRBV7-3, the J gene TRBJ2-7; 10 bases are shared with TRBD1. The CDR3 is CASSLRGTGDEQYF. The CDR3 nucleotides read TGTGCCAGCAGCTTACGAGGGACAGGGGACGAGCAGTACTTC.